This T cell receptor beta chain was captured by sequencing in a study of shared clonotypes between healthy human individuals. This CDR3 is built from 13 residues. Deletions cut 2 bases from V and 4 bases from J, with 11 bases between. Germline CDR1 and CDR2: GTSNPN and SVGIG (reference sequence). Profiling relied on immunoSEQ multiplex PCR, and the TCRdb table lists in-frame clones only, not all of them. The sample lists about 2.4 million clones, approximately 90% seen once, with over 0.12% in the top ten. The sequence came from a man aged 18-30 years in good health. Sequences were obtained from naive CD4+ T cells sorted from blood. Subset reported: CD45RA+ positively selected. V usage is TRBV30 and J usage is TRBJ1-2; D might be TRBD1 (5 bases). The CDR3 nucleotides read TGTGCCTGGAGTACGCAGGGAGGCTATGGCTACACCTTC. It specifies CAWSTQGGYGYTF.